The present entry profiles one T cell receptor (beta chain) with its context. Original data processing: Amplification of reference gene primers provided the estimated nucleated cell counts. TCRdb's copy holds only in-frame clones and misses some; the assay was immunoSEQ multiplex PCR. That table is the source of V, J and clone size, and D and trimming were worked out from the DNA. The table shows about 180,000 clones, with 70% to 90% occurring only once. Germline-derived CDR1 and CDR2 are SNHLY and FYNNEI. V gave up 8 bases and J gave up 1 base, with 4 bases separating them. CDR3 size: 11 residues. This specimen comes from a study of blood T cell repertoires in COVID-19. Overall study context: Whether acute or convalescent, the COVID-19 samples came from the United States, Italy and Spain. T cells, B-cell-depleted T cells, or PBMCs supplied cDNA or gDNA.

This chain links TRBV2 with TRBJ2-3, with D unclear. The clonotype comes from a human donor with active or convalescent COVID-19. The donor label of this sample is uncertain. Specimen: peripheral blood. DNA of the CDR3: TGTGCCAGCCGGGGCACAGATACGCAGTATTTT. Translating gives CASRGTDTQYF.